The T cell receptor (beta chain) described here comes from a study of cytomegalovirus exposure and HLA in healthy donors. Overall study: According to later analysis, the same platform produced the roughly 110 validation and some 680 first-cohort repertoires. General study points: Reports described diagnosis of cytomegalovirus status by the classifier as highly specific and sensitive. Under in vitro conditions, a few CMV-associated chains were confirmed as specific for CMV antigens.

About this clone itself: No antigen is known for it.

The germline V gene has CDR1 MDHEN and CDR2 SYDVKM. The CDR3 consists of 13 residues. The J segment lost 5 bases and the V segment lost 10 bases, leaving 10 bases of the junction unmatched. Profiled with immunoSEQ multiplex PCR; TCRdb holds only in-frame clones, not every one. This repertoire shows 71,000 or so clones, 94% found once; its top ten account for over 2%. This TCR derives from a woman aged 18-29 years in good health and CMV-seronegative. Sequencing was carried out using PBMCs. The chain joins TRBV28 to TRBJ2-5; the match to TRBD2 covers 7 bases. The CDR3 DNA reads as TGTGCCACCCGGAGCGGGGAACGGGAGACCCAGTACTTC. Amino acids: CATRSGERETQYF.